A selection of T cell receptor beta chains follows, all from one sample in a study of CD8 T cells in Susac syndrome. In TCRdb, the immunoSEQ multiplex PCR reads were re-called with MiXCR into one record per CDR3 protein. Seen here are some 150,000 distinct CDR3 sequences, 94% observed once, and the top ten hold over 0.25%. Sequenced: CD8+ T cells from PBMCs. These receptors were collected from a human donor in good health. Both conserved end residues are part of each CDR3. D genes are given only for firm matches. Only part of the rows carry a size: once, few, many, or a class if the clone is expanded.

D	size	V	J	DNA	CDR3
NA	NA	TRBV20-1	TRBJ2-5	TGCAGTGCTAGAAGGGGTCGGGAGACCCAGTACTTC	CSARRGRETQYF
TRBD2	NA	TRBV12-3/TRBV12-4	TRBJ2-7	TGTGCCAGCAGCAGCGGGGCGAGAACCTACGAGCAGTACTTC	CASSSGARTYEQYF
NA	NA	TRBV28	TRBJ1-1	TGTGCCAGCAGGTCTCCAGGGGTGCGAACTGAAGCTTTCTTT	CASRSPGVRTEAFF
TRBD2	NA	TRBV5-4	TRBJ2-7	TGTGCCAGCAGCTTGGTTGCGGGAGCCGGCTACGAGCAGTACTTC	CASSLVAGAGYEQYF
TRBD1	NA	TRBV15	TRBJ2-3	TGTGCCACCAGCACACGGACAGGGAGAGATACGCAGTATTTT	CATSTRTGRDTQYF
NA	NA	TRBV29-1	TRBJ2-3	TGCAGCGTTGAAACGGGAGCGACAGATACGCAGTATTTT	CSVETGATDTQYF
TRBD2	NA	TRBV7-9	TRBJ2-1	TGTGCCAGCAGCTTAGGACTAGCGGGAGGACTCGAGCAGTTCTTC	CASSLGLAGGLEQFF
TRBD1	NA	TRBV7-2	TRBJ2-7	TGTGCCAGCAGGAACAGGGGGCGCGTCGAGCAGTACTTC	CASRNRGRVEQYF
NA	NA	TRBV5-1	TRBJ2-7	TGCGCCAGCAGCGCAGGGATTGCCTACGAGCAGTACTTC	CASSAGIAYEQYF
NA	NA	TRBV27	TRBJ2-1	TGTGCCAGCAGCCCCGGGCAGTACGGCAATGAGCAGTTCTTC	CASSPGQYGNEQFF
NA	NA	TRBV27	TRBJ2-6	TGTGCCAGCAGTCAAGTCTCTGGGGCCAACGTCCTGACTTTC	CASSQVSGANVLTF
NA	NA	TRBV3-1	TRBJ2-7	TGTGCCAGCAGCCAGGAGGGGGGACTTCCCGACCCCTACGAGCAGTACTTC	CASSQEGGLPDPYEQYF
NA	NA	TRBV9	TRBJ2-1	TGTGCCAGCAGCGTAGGGACTACTGAGCAGTTCTTC	CASSVGTTEQFF
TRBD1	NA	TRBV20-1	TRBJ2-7	TGCAGTGCTTACATCGGGACAGGGGACTACGAGCAGTACTTC	CSAYIGTGDYEQYF
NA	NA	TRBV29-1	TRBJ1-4	TGCAGCGTTGAACTGGGGGCGCGTGGTCTGTTTTTT	CSVELGARGLFF
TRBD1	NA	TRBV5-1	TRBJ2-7	TGCGCCAGCAGCCCGGGGGACAGGGGAGGTGAGCAGTACTTC	CASSPGDRGGEQYF
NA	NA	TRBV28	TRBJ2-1	TGTGCCAGCACCCCCGATGCGGGTGAGCAGTTCTTC	CASTPDAGEQFF
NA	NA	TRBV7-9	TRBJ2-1	TGTGCCAGCGGCGGGACGGCTTACAATGAGCAGTTCTTC	CASGGTAYNEQFF
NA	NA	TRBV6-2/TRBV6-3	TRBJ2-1	TGTGCCAGCAGTTACTTAACAGGGCGGTTCTTC	CASSYLTGRFF
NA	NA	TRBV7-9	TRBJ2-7	TGTGCCAGCAGCTCCGGGGGCACGGAAGGGGACGAGCAGTACTTC	CASSSGGTEGDEQYF
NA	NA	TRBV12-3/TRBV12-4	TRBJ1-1	TGTGCCAGCAGTTTGTGGGAGACTGAAGCTTTCTTT	CASSLWETEAFF
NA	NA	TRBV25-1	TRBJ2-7	TGTGCCAGCAGTGACGTAGCCTACGAGCAGTACTTC	CASSDVAYEQYF
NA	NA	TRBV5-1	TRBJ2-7	TGCGCCAGCAGGGAGGGGAACGAGCAGTACTTC	CASREGNEQYF
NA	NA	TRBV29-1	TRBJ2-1	TGCAGCGTTCCTTTAAGGGGCCATGAGCAGTTCTTC	CSVPLRGHEQFF
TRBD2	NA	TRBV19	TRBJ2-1	TGTGCCAGTAGCCTTCTCGGACTAGCGGGAGTAGATGAGCAGTTCTTC	CASSLLGLAGVDEQFF
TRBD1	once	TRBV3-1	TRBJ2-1	TGTGCCAGCAGCCAGCACGGGACAGTAAACAATGAGCAGTTCTTC	CASSQHGTVNNEQFF
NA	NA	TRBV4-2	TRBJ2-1	TGTGCCAGCAGCCATTTCAGGGGACGCGAGCAGTTCTTC	CASSHFRGREQFF
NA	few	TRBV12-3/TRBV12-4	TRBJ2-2	TGTGCCAGCAGTTTAGCCGGAACCGGGGAGCTGTTTTTT	CASSLAGTGELFF
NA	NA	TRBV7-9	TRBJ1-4	TGTGCCAGCAGCCAGACAGAGCTTAATGAAAAACTGTTTTTT	CASSQTELNEKLFF
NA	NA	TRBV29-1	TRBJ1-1	TGCAGCGCCCGGGCCCTCTCCTTAATTAACACTGAAGCTTTCTTT	CSARALSLINTEAFF
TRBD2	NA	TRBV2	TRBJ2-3	TGTGCCAGCAGACCCTTAGCGGGTACCACAGATACGCAGTATTTT	CASRPLAGTTDTQYF
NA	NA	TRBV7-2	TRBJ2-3	TGTGCCAGCAGCTCCTTGACTGGCGATACGCAGTATTTT	CASSSLTGDTQYF
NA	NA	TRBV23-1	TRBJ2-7	TGCGCCAGCAGTCAAATTGTCCAGGGAAGATACTACGAGCAGTACTTC	CASSQIVQGRYYEQYF
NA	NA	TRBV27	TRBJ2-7	TGTGCCAGCAGTTTCGGCTATTCCTACGAGCAGTACTTC	CASSFGYSYEQYF
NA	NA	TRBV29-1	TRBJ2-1	TGCAGCGTTGAAGACAACCGGGAGGAGCAGTTCTTC	CSVEDNREEQFF
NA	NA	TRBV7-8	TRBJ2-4	TGTGCCAGCAGCTTATACGGAGGGAACATTCAGTACTTC	CASSLYGGNIQYF
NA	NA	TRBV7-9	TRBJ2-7	TGTGCCGTCGAAGCCCGGAGCTCCTACGAGCAGTACTTC	CAVEARSSYEQYF